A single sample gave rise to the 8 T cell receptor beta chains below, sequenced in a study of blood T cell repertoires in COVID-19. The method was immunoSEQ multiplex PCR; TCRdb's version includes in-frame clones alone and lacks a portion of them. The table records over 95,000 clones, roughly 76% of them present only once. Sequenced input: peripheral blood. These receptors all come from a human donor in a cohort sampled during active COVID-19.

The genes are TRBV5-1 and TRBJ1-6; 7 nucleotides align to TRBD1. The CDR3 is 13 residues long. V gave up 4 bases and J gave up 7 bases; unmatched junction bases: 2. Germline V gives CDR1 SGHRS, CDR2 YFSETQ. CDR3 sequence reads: CASSVDRNSPLHF. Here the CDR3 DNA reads TGCGCCAGCAGCGTGGACAGGAATTCACCCCTCCACTTT.

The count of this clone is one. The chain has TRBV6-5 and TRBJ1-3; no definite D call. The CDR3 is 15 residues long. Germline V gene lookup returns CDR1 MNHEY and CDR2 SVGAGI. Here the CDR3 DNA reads TGTGCTTCACAAAGAGACGGGAGCGGAGGAAACACCATATATTTT. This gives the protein CASQRDGSGGNTIYF.

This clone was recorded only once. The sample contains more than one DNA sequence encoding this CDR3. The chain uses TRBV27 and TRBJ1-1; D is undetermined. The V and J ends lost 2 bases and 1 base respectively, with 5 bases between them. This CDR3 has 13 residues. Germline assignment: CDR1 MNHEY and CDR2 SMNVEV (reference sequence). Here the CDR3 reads CASSLTGNTEAFF. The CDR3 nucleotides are TGTGCCAGCAGTTTAACGGGGAACACTGAAGCTTTCTTT.

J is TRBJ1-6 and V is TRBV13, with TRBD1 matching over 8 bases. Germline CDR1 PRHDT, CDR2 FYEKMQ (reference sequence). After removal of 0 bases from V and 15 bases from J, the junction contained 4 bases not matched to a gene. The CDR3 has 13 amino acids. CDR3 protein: CASSLGDRGDLHF. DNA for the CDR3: TGTGCCAGCAGCTTAGGCGACAGGGGAGACCTCCACTTT. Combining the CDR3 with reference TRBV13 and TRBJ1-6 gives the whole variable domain AAGVIQSPRHLIKEKRETATLKCYPIPRHDTVYWYQQGPGQDPQFLISFYEKMQSDKGSIPDRFSAQQFSDYHSELNMSSLELGDSALYFCASSLGDRGDLHFGNGTRLTVT.

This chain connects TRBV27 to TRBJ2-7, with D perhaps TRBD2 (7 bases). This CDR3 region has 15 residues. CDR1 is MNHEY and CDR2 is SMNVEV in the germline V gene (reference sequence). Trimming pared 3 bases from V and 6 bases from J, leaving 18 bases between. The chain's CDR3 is CASSFGGAFRAEQYF. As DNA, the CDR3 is TGTGCCAGCAGTTTTGGGGGGGCGTTTCGCGCCGAGCAGTACTTC.

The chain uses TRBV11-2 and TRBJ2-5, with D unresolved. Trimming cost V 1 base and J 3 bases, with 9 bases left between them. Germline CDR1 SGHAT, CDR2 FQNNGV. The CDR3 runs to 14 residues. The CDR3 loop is CASSLASVKETQYF. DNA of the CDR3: TGTGCCAGCAGCTTAGCCTCGGTGAAAGAGACCCAGTACTTC.

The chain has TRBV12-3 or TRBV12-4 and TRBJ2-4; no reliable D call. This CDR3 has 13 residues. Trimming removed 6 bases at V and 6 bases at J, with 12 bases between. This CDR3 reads CASSSKQINIQYF. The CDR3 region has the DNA TGTGCCAGCAGCTCAAAACAAATAAACATTCAGTACTTC.

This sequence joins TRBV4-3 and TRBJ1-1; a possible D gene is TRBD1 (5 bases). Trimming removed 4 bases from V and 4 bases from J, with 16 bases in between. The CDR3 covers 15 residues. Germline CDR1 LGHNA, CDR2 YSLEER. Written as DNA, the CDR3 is TGCGCCAGCAGCCTATCATGGGGAGGGGCCACTGAAGCTTTCTTT. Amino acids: CASSLSWGGATEAFF.